The 3 T cell receptor beta chains listed next were all sequenced from one sample in a study of T cell changes during pregnancy in multiple sclerosis. Libraries were prepared by immunoSEQ multiplex PCR; TCRdb keeps only in-frame clonotypes and omits some of them. The sample holds some 38,000 clones, approximately 90% seen once. The source was CD4+ T cells from peripheral blood mononuclear cells, collected in the second trimester of pregnancy. Every receptor here comes from a female donor in good health, enrolled as a control in a pregnancy study.

The rearrangement links TRBV7-2 to TRBJ2-1, with unresolved D. Per germline, CDR1 SGHTA and CDR2 FQGNSA. Between the trimmed V and J ends, which lost 5 bases and 2 bases, there was a span of 7 bases. This CDR3 has 13 amino acids. CDR3 sequence reads: CASSIRAYNEQFF. CDR3 nucleotide sequence: TGTGCCAGCAGCATCCGGGCCTACAATGAGCAGTTCTTC.

The chain combines TRBV19 with TRBJ2-7, with TRBD2 identical over 9 bases. The V and J ends lost 5 bases and 0 bases, in that order; junction bases with no gene match: 14. CDR1 LNHDA and CDR2 SQIVND come from the germline V gene (reference sequence). The CDR3 is 18 residues long. CDR3 sequence: CASSSRTFSGGSSYEQYF. The DNA for the CDR3 is TGTGCCAGTAGTTCTCGCACTTTCAGCGGGGGGAGCTCCTACGAGCAGTACTTC.

V and J are TRBV20-1 and TRBJ1-2, with a possible D match to TRBD1 (5 bases). V was cut by 0 bases and J by 7 bases, with 6 bases left in between. Germline values: CDR1 DFQATT, CDR2 SNEGSKA (reference sequence). The CDR3 has 11 residues. The CDR3 sequence: CSAREGAGYTF. CDR3 DNA: TGCAGTGCTAGAGAAGGGGCTGGCTACACCTTC.